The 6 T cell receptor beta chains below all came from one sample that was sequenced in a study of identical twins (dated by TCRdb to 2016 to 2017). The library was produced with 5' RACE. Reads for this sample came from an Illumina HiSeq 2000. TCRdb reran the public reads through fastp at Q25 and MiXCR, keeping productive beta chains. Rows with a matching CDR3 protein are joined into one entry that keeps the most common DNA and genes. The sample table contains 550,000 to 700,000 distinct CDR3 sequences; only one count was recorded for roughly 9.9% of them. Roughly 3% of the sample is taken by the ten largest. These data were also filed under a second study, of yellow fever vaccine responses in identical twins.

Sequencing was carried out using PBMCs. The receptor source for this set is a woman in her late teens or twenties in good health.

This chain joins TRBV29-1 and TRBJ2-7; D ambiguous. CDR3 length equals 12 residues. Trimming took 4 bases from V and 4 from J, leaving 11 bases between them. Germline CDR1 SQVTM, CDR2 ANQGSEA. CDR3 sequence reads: CSVVTPGYEQYF. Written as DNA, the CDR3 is TGCAGCGTTGTGACCCCCGGGTACGAGCAGTACTTC.

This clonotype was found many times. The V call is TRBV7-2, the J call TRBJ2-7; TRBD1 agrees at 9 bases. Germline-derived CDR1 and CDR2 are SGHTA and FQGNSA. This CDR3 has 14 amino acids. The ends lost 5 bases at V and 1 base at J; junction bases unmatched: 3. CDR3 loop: CASSEQGASYEQYF. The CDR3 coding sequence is TGTGCCAGCAGCGAACAGGGGGCGTCCTACGAGCAGTACTTC.

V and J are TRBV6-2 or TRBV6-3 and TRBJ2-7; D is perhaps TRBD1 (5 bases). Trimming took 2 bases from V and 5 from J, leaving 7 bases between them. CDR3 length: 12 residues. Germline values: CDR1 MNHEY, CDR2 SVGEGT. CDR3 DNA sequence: TGTGCCAGCAGTTACGCAGGGAACGAGCAGTACTTC. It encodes CASSYAGNEQYF.

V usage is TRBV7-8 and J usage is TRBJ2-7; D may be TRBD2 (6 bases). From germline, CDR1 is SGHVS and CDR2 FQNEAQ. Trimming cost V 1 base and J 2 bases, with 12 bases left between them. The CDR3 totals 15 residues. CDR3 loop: CASSLGGDLPYEQYF. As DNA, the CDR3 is TGTGCCAGCAGCTTAGGGGGGGACCTACCCTACGAGCAGTACTTC.

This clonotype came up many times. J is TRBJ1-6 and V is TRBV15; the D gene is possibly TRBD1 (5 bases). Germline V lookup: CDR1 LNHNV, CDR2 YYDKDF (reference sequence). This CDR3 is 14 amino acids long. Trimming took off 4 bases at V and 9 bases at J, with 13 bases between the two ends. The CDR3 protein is CATSKGLQGSPLHF. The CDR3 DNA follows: TGTGCCACCAGCAAAGGCCTTCAGGGTTCACCCCTCCACTTT.

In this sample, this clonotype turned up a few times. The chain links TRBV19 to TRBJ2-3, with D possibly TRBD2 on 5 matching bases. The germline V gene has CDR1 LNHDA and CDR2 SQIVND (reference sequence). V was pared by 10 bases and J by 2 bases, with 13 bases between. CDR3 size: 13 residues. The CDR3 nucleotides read TGTGCCACCAAAGATCGGGACACAGATACGCAGTATTTT. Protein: CATKDRDTDTQYF.